These 17 T cell receptor beta chains share one sample of origin, sequenced in a study of beta chain features in type 1 diabetes. Every isolated RNA sample was fully reverse transcribed, so sequencing captured expressed TCRB transcripts. Measured with immunoSEQ multiplex PCR; TCRdb has only the in-frame clones, and not every one. In the table there are a few hundred thousand clones, about 15% of which are singletons. Input material: naive CD4+ T cells from blood. The source is a man aged 25-45 years in good health.

The V call is TRBV28, the J call TRBJ1-5, with TRBD1 as a possible D gene (5 bases). The CDR3 length is 15 residues. CDR1 MDHEN and CDR2 SYDVKM come from the germline V gene. The ends were cut back, 2 bases at V and 3 bases at J, with 11 bases in the middle. The CDR3 loop is CASSLNAGFNQPQHF. The CDR3 nucleotides read TGTGCCAGCAGTTTAAATGCAGGGTTCAATCAGCCCCAGCATTTT.

A note on this clone: Distinct nucleotide sequences in the sample also encode this CDR3. V is TRBV7-3 and J is TRBJ2-5; no firm D call. The V gene lost 5 bases and the J gene lost 1 base, with 11 bases spanning the gap. CDR3 length: 14 residues. Germline CDR1 is SGHTA and CDR2 is FQGTGA. CDR3 in DNA: TGTGCCAGCAGCCCGAGTGGTGCCCAAGAGACCCAGTACTTC. It translates to CASSPSGAQETQYF.

This clone was observed a few times. V gene TRBV7-2 combines with J gene TRBJ2-2, with 9 bases matching TRBD2. This CDR3 contains 15 residues. With V trimmed by 5 bases and J by 5 bases, 6 bases remained unmatched. The germline gives CDR1 SGHTA, CDR2 FQGNSA. The chain's CDR3 is CASSVPLAGTGELFF. The CDR3 DNA reads as TGTGCCAGCAGCGTCCCCCTAGCGGGAACCGGGGAGCTGTTTTTT. Full variable domain (outside the CDR3, taken from reference TRBV7-2 and TRBJ2-2): GAGVSQSPSNKVTEKGKDVELRCDPISGHTALYWYRQSLGQGLEFLIYFQGNSAPDKSGLPSDRFSAERTGGSVSTLTIQRTQQEDSAVYLCASSVPLAGTGELFFGEGSRLTVL.

This chain joins TRBV15 and TRBJ2-2; 11 bases map to TRBD1. The CDR3 extends over 16 amino acids. Germline CDR1 LNHNV, CDR2 YYDKDF (reference sequence). V was clipped by 3 bases and J by 9 bases; unmatched bases: 9. CDR3 sequence (DNA): TGTGCCACCAGCAGCCCCGGGACAGGGGGTAGGAGGGAGCTGTTTTTT. Protein product: CATSSPGTGGRRELFF.

In its sample, this clone was seen a few times. The V and J genes are TRBV7-2 and TRBJ1-4, with a possible D match to TRBD1 (6 bases). The V end lost 4 bases, the J end lost 8 bases, and 11 bases lay between the germline ends. Germline CDR1 is SGHTA and CDR2 is FQGNSA. The CDR3 loop spans 13 amino acids. The CDR3 loop reads CASSSRGGEKLFF. CDR3 in DNA: TGTGCCAGCAGCTCCAGGGGAGGAGAAAAACTGTTTTTT. Complete variable domain (other parts from reference TRBV7-2 and TRBJ1-4): GAGVSQSPSNKVTEKGKDVELRCDPISGHTALYWYRQSLGQGLEFLIYFQGNSAPDKSGLPSDRFSAERTGGSVSTLTIQRTQQEDSAVYLCASSSRGGEKLFFGSGTQLSVL.

This clone was detected only a few times. At the DNA level, this CDR3 is encoded by other sequences in the same sample as well. The gene calls are TRBV5-1 and TRBJ2-5; no clear D. Per germline, CDR1 SGHRS and CDR2 YFSETQ. CDR3 length: 11 amino acids. Trimming removed 2 bases at V and 4 bases at J, with 3 bases between. Here the CDR3 DNA reads TGCGCCAGCAGCTTCGGAGAGACCCAGTACTTC. It yields the protein CASSFGETQYF.

The chain uses TRBV2 and TRBJ1-2; TRBD1 matches 7 bases. Germline CDR1 SNHLY, CDR2 FYNNEI. V was pared by 7 bases and J by 8 bases, with 7 bases of the junction left unmatched. The CDR3 spans 12 residues. The CDR3 here is CASTGQPKGYTF. CDR3 coding DNA: TGTGCCAGCACGGGACAGCCGAAGGGCTACACCTTC.

The chain carries TRBV19 and TRBJ2-6, with D unclear. The CDR3 loop spans 15 amino acids. Germline V gene data show CDR1 as LNHDA and CDR2 as SQIVND (reference sequence). Trimming removed 7 bases from V and 2 bases from J, with 12 bases in between. CDR3 amino acids: CASTRVGPGANVLTF. The CDR3 DNA reads as TGTGCCAGTACTCGTGTTGGGCCTGGGGCCAACGTCCTGACTTTC.

The CDR3 region has the DNA TGTGCCAGCAGTCGAAGTAGCGGGAGTGAGCAGTTCTTC. Amino acids: CASSRSSGSEQFF. The V gene is TRBV6-5, the J gene TRBJ2-1; 9 bases are shared with TRBD2. Trimming at V came to 5 bases and at J to 9 bases, leaving 5 bases not matched to a gene. Germline V gene data show CDR1 as MNHEY and CDR2 as SVGAGI. The CDR3 spans 13 residues.

The chain is built from TRBV7-9 and TRBJ2-5; tentatively, D is TRBD1 (6 bases). This CDR3 has 16 amino acids. Trimming removed 5 bases at V and 3 bases at J, with 19 bases between. CDR1 is SEHNR, CDR2 FQNEAQ, per germline (reference sequence). The CDR3 DNA sequence: TGTGCCAGCAGCCCCTCCCAAGGGGGTACGAAAGAGACCCAGTACTTC. It codes for CASSPSQGGTKETQYF.

The rearrangement uses TRBV7-2 and TRBJ2-5; D perhaps matches TRBD2 (6 bases). V dropped 5 bases and J dropped 7 bases, with 17 bases sitting between them. The CDR3 loop spans 14 amino acids. CDR1 is SGHTA and CDR2 is FQGNSA in the germline V gene. The CDR3 loop reads CASSIKDYDRTQYF. CDR3 DNA: TGTGCCAGCAGCATCAAGGACTACGACCGGACCCAGTACTTC.

V usage is TRBV28 and J usage is TRBJ1-2; perhaps TRBD1 as D (5 bases). This CDR3 is built from 10 residues. Germline lookup yields CDR1 MDHEN and CDR2 SYDVKM. Between the trimmed V and J ends, which lost 10 bases and 3 bases, there was a span of 6 bases. This CDR3 is CATGYYGYTF. The CDR3 DNA is TGTGCCACAGGGTACTATGGCTACACCTTC.

The V call is TRBV6-1, the J call TRBJ2-7; no clear D. In germline, CDR1 is MNHNS, CDR2 SASEGT. The CDR3 length is 14 residues. V lost 3 bases and J 2 bases, leaving 11 bases between the germline ends. The CDR3 region is CASSDPLSAYEQYV. The CDR3, as DNA: TGTGCCAGCAGTGACCCGTTGTCGGCCTACGAGCAGTACGTC.

The rearrangement links TRBV30 to TRBJ2-6; no firm D call. Germline V gene data show CDR1 as GTSNPN and CDR2 as SVGIG (reference sequence). Deletions cut 3 bases from V and 2 bases from J, with 11 bases between. The CDR3 has 15 amino acids. CDR3 sequence (DNA): TGTGCCTGGAGCAGACGCGGTACTGGGGCCAACGTCCTGACTTTC. Encoded protein: CAWSRRGTGANVLTF.

Of note for this clone: This specimen includes other DNA sequences encoding the same CDR3. The CDR3 DNA is TGTGCCATCAGTGGAACTAGCCAAGAGACCCAGTACTTC. As protein: CAISGTSQETQYF. This chain links TRBV10-3 with TRBJ2-5, with D maybe TRBD2 (5 bases). The CDR3 is 13 residues long. Germline values: CDR1 ENHRY, CDR2 SYGVKD. The V and J ends lost 4 bases and 1 base respectively, with 7 bases between them.

This chain links TRBV4-3 with TRBJ2-2; TRBD1 is a possible D gene (5 bases). V lost 0 bases and J 8 bases, leaving 7 bases between the germline ends. Looked up from germline, CDR1 is LGHNA and CDR2 is YSLEER. The CDR3 extends over 13 amino acids. CDR3: CASSQETAGELFF. CDR3 sequence (DNA): TGCGCCAGCAGCCAAGAGACAGCAGGGGAGCTGTTTTTT.

The chain combines TRBV21-1 with TRBJ2-6; TRBD2 is the table's D call, not checked against the DNA. TRBV21-1 is reported as a pseudogene. The length of the CDR3 is 20 residues. CDR3 nucleotide sequence: TGTGCCAGCAGCAAAGTTGGCAGTAGCAATATACTCTCTGGGGCCAACGTCCTGACTTTC. Protein: CASSKVGSSNILSGANVLTF.